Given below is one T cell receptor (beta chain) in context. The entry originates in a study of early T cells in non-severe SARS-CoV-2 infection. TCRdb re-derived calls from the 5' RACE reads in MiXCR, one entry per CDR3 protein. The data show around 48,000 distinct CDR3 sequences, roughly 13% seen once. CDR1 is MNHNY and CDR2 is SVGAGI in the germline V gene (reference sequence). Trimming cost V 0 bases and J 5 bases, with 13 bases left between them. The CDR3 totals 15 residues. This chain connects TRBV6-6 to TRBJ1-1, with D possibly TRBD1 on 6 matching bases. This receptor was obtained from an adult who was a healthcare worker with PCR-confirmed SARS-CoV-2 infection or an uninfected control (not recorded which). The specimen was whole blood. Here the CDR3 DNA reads TGTGCCAGCAGTTACTCGTCTACGGGGGCTACTGAAGCTTTCTTT. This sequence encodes CASSYSSTGATEAFF.